This T cell receptor (beta chain) was sequenced during a study of cytomegalovirus exposure and HLA in healthy donors. It was with 60 Vbeta and 13 Jbeta primers that the PCR ran. Generated by immunoSEQ multiplex PCR, the TCRdb table keeps only in-frame clones and is missing some. The table shows approximately 52,000 clones, with 60% to 80% occurring only once. V was clipped by 6 bases and J by 6 bases, with 6 bases between them. This CDR3 has 10 residues. Germline V gives CDR1 MDHEN, CDR2 SYDVKM. Findings and limits, study-wide: According to the study, roughly 160 TCR beta chains were cytomegalovirus-associated. A cluster of highly shared sequence variants was likely a sequencing artifact. In an earlier analysis, most TCR beta V segments were productive about 90% or about 30% of the time. Later on, a genetic analysis was performed. It linked a missense variant in DCLRE1C with V- and J-gene trimming of TCR beta.

Comment on this clone: Its target is not known.

This receptor was taken from a female donor in good health and CMV-seronegative. V is TRBV28 and J is TRBJ2-7; D call uncertain. The sequenced sample was PBMCs. CDR3 nucleotide sequence: TGTGCCAGCAGCCACACCGAGCAGTACTTC. It yields the protein CASSHTEQYF. Combining the CDR3 with reference TRBV28 and TRBJ2-7 gives the whole variable domain DVKVTQSSRYLVKRTGEKVFLECVQDMDHENMFWYRQDPGLGLRLIYFSYDVKMKEKGDIPEGYSVSREKKERFSLILESASTNQTSMYLCASSHTEQYFGPGTRLTVT.